Here is one TCR beta chain with its context. Its antigen specificity is not known. No clone much larger than this one lies a single base away; base qualities are absent. This entry is derived from a study of blood T cell repertoires in COVID-19 (dated by TCRdb to the early 2020s). The study in broad terms: The collaborator samples originated in the United States, Italy and Spain and spanned the acute and convalescent phases of COVID-19. The material from the prospective study consisted of cDNA or gDNA derived from T cells, B-cell-depleted T cells, or PBMCs. Subjects who had been exposed to COVID-19, were actively infected with it, or had recovered from it provided the deeply sampled blood TCRbeta repertoires that made up the dataset. The repertoires were released in a freely available public database intended as a resource for research on the immune response to SARS-CoV-2. The samples were drawn from the first 160 participants of the ongoing ImmuneRACE study and from 950 to 1,500 subjects provided by 6 global collaborators. Sample metadata almost always included a de-identified subject ID, COVID-19 status, age in years and sex. Where available, HLA class I and class II types were obtained from metadata supplied by the sample provider rather than from assay-based typing.

Overall results and qualifications from the work: The amount of clinical and demographic metadata varied by source and participant and was provided uncurated.

The collaborating institutions used their own protocols to collect whole blood in K2EDTA tubes. For TCRbeta analysis, collaborators shipped samples in one of three forms: frozen whole blood, isolated PBMCs, or DNA extracted from either of those sample types. Unmatched junction bases come to 11, with V trimmed by 1 base and J by 8 bases. CDR1 and CDR2 were assigned from the germline V gene as MDHEN and SYDVKM. The CDR3 holds 16 amino acids from the cysteine to the phenylalanine. The entry retains the CDR3 DNA only, 48 bases that are in frame from base 1. The immunoSEQ Assay, a bias-controlled multiplex PCR, was used to amplify TCRbeta CDR3 regions from genomic DNA. In the authors' own workflow: Nucleated cell counts per sample were estimated from amplification of reference gene primers within the assay. To quantify the absolute abundance of each unique TCRbeta CDR3 rearrangement, sequence reads were collapsed and filtered. For each sample, productive Simpson clonality was calculated as the square root of Simpson's diversity index across productive rearrangements. The clones in this table, taken by TCRdb from immuneACCESS, are in-frame only. Not every clone is retained; where verified, under half of the shortfall comes from an unresolved V gene, and the cause of the rest is unknown. Clone size and the V and J calls come from that table; the DNA yielded D and trimming. This sample is represented by about 50,000 clones; about 85% of them were singletons. Approximately 15% of the sample is held by the ten biggest clonotypes.

The TCR sequence derives from a human donor in a cohort sampled during active COVID-19. The sequenced material came from peripheral blood. The rearrangement joined TRBV28 to TRBJ1-1; 9 of the junction bases match TRBD1. The encoded CDR3 is CASSLLGPGQGKEAFF. The nucleotides are TGTGCCAGCAGTTTATTGGGCCCGGGACAGGGTAAAGAAGCTTTCTTT. When the CDR3 is completed using the reference TRBV28 and TRBJ1-1 genes on either side, the full variable domain is DVKVTQSSRYLVKRTGEKVFLECVQDMDHENMFWYRQDPGLGLRLIYFSYDVKMKEKGDIPEGYSVSREKKERFSLILESASTNQTSMYLCASSLLGPGQGKEAFFGQGTRLTVV.